The sequence of this TCR beta chain was determined in a study of blood T cell repertoires in COVID-19. Trimming cost V 5 bases and J 4 bases, with 15 bases left between them. The germline CDR1 and CDR2 sequences are MNHEY and SMNVEV (reference sequence). The CDR3 is 14 amino acids. Data came from immunoSEQ multiplex PCR; TCRdb stores just in-frame clones and leaves some out. This sample carries more than 200,000 clones, around 84% of them seen once, and the ten largest clones take about 4.3%. The chain carries TRBV27 and TRBJ2-7, with D tentatively TRBD2 (7 bases). This receptor was identified in a man younger than 40 with acute COVID-19. The sample was PBMCs or T cells enriched from blood (not recorded which). The CDR3 bases are TGTGCCAGCAGTCCTGGGGAGGGGGGTTACGAGCAGTACTTC. This translates into CASSPGEGGYEQYF.